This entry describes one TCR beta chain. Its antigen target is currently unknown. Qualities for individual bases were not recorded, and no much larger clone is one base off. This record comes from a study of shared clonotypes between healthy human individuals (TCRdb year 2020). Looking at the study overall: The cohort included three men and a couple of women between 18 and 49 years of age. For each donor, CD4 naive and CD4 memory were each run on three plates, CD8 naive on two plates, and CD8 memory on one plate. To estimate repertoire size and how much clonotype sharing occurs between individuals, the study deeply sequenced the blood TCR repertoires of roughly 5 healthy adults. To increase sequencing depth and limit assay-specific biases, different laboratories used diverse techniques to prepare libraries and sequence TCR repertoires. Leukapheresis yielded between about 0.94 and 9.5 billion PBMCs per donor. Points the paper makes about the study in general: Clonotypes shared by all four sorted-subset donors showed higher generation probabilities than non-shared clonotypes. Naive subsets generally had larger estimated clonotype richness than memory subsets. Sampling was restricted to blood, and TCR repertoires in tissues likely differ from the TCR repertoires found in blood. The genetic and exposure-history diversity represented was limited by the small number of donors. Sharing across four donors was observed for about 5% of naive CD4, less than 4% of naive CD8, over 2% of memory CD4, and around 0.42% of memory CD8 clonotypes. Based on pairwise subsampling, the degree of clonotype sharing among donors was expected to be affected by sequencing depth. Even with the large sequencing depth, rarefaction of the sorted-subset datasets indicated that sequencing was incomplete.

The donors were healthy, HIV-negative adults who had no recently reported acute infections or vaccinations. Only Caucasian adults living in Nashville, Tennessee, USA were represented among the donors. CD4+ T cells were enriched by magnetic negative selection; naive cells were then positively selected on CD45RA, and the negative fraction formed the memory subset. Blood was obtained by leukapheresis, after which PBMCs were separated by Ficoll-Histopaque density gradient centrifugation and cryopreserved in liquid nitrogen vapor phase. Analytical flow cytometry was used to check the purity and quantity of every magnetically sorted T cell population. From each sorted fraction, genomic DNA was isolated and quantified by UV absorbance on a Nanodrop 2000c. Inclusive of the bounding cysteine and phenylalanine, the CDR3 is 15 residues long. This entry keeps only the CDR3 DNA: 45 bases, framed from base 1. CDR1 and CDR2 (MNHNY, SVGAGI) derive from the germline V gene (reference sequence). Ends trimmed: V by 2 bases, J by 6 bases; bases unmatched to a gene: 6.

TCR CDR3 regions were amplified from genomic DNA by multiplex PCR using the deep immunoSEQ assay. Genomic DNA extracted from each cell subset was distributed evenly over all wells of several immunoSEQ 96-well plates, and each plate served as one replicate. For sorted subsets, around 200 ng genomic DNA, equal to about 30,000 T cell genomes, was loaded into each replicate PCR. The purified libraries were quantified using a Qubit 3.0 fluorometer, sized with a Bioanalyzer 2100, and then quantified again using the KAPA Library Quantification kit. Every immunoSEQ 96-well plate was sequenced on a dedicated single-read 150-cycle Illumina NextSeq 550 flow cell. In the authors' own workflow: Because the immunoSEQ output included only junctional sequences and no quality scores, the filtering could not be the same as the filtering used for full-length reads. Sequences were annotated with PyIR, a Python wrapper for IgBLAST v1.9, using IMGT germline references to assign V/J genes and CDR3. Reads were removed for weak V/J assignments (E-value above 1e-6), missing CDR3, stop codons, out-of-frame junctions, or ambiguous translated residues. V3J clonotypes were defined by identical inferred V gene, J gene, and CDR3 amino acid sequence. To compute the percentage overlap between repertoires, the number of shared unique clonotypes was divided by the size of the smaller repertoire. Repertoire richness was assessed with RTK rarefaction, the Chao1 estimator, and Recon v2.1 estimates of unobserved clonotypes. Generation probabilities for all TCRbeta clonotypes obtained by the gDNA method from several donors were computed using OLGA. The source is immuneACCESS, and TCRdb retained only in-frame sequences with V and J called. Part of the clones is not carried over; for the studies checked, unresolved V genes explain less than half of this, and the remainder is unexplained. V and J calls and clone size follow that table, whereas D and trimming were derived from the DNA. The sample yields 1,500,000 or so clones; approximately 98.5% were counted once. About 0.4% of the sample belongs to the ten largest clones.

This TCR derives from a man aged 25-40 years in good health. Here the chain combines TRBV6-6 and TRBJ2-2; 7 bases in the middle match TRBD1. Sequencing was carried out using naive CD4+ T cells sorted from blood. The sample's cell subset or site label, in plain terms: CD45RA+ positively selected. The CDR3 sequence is CASSYADRAAGELFF. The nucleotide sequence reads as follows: TGTGCCAGCAGTTACGCCGACAGGGCGGCCGGGGAGCTGTTTTTT.